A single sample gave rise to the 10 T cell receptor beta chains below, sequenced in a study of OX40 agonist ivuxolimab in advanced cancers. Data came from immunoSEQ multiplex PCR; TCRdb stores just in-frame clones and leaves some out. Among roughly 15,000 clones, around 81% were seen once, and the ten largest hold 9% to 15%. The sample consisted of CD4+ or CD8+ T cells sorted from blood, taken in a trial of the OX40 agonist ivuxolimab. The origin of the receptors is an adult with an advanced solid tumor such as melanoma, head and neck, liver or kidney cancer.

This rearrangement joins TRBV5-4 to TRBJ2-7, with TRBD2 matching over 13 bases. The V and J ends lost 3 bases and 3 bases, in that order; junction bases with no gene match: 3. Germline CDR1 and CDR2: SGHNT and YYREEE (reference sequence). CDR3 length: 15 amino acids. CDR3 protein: CASSSWTSGSYEQYF. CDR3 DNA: TGTGCCAGCAGCTCCTGGACTAGCGGGAGCTACGAGCAGTACTTC.

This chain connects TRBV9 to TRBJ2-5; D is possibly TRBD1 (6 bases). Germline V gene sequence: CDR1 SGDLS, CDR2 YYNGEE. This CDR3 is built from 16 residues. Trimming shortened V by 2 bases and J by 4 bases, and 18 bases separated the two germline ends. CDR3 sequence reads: CASSVLGEWGRETQYF. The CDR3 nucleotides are TGTGCCAGCAGCGTCTTGGGGGAATGGGGGCGAGAGACCCAGTACTTC.

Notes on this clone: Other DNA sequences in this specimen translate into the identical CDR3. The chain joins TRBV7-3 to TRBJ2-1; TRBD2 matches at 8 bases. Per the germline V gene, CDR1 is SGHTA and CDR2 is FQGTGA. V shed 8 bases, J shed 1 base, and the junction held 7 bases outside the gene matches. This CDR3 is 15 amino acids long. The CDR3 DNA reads TGTGCCAGCCGGGTAAGCGGGAGTTCCTACAATGAGCAGTTCTTC. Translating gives CASRVSGSSYNEQFF.

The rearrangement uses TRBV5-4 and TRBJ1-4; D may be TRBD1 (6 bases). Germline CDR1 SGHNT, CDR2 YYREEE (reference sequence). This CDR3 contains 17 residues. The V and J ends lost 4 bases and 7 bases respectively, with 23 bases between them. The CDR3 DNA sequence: TGTGCCAGCAGCATCATTCAGGGGTCCGTGGGGACTGAAAAACTGTTTTTT. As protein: CASSIIQGSVGTEKLFF.

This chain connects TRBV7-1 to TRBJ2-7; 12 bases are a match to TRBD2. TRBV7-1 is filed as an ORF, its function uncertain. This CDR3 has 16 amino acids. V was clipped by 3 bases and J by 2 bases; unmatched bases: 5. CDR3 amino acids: CASSSGLAGPTYEQYF. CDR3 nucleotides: TGTGCCAGCAGCTCGGGACTAGCGGGCCCAACCTACGAGCAGTACTTC.

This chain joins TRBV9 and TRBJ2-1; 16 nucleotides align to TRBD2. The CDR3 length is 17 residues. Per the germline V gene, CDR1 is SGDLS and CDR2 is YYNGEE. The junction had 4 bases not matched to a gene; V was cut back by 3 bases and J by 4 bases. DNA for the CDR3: TGTGCCAGCAGCGACGGGACTAGCGGGAGGGTATACAATGAGCAGTTCTTC. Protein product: CASSDGTSGRVYNEQFF.

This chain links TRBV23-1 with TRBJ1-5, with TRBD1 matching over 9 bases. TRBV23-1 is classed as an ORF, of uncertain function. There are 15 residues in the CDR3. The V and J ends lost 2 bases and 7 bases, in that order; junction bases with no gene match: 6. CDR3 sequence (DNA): TGCGCCAGCAGTCAAAACAGGGGGCAACGGCAGCCCCAGCATTTT. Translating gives CASSQNRGQRQPQHF.

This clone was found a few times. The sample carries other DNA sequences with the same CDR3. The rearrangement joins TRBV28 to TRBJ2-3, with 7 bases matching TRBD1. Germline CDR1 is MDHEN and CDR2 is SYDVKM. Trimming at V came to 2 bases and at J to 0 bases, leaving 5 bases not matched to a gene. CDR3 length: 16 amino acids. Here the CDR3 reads CASSLRAGGSTDTQYF. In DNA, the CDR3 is TGTGCCAGCAGTTTAAGGGCAGGGGGTAGCACAGATACGCAGTATTTT.

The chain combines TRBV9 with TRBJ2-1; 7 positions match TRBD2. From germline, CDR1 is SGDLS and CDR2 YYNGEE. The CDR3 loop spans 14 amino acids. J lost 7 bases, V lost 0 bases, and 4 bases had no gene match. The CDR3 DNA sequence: TGTGCCAGCAGCGTAGGCGGGAGCGAGAATGAGCAGTTCTTC. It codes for CASSVGGSENEQFF.

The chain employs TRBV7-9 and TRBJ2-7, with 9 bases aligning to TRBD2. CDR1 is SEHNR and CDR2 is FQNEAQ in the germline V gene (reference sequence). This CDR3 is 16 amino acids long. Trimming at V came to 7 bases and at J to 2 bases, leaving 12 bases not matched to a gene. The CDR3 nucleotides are TGTGCCAGCAACCCTCAAGGGGCTAGCGGGACCTACGAGCAGTACTTC. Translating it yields CASNPQGASGTYEQYF.